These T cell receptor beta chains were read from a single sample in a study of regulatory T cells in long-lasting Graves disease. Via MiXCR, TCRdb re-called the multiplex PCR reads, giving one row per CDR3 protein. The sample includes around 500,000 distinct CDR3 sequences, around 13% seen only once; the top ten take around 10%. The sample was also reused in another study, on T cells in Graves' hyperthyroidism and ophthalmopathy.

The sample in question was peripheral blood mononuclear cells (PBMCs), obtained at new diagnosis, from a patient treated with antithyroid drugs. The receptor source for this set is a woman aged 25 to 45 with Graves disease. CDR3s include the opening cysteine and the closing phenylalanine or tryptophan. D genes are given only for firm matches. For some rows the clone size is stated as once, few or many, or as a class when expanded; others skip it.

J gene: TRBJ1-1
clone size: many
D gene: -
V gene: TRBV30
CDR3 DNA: TGTGCCTGGAGCGCAGACTTGAACACTGAAGCTTTCTTT
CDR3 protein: CAWSADLNTEAFF

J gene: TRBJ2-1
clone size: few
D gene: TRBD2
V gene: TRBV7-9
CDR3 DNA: TGTGCCAGCAGCTTCACTAGCGGGCCACCGGGTGAGCAGTTCTTC
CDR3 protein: CASSFTSGPPGEQFF

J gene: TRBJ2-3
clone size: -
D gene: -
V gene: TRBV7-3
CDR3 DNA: TGTGCCAGCAGCTTATACTTAAGCACAGATACGCAGTATTTT
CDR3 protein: CASSLYLSTDTQYF

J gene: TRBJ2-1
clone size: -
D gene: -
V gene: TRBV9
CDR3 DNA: TGTGCCAGCAGCGTCACTAGTAACAATGAGCAGTTCTTC
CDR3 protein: CASSVTSNNEQFF

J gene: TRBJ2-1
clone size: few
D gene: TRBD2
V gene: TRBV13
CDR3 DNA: TGTGCCAGCAGCTTTTTTAGACTAGCGGGGGACAATGAGCAGTTCTTC
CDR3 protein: CASSFFRLAGDNEQFF

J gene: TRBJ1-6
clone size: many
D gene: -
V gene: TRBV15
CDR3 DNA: TGTGCCACCAGCAGACAGACGGATAATTCACCCCTCCACTTT
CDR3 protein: CATSRQTDNSPLHF

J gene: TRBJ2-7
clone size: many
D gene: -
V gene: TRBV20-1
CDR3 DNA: TGCAGTGCTAGAGATCTCGCAGGGGTTACCTACGAGCAGTACTTC
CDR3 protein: CSARDLAGVTYEQYF

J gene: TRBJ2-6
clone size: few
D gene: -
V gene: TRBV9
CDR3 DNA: TGTGCCAGCAGCTTTCCCTCCTCTGGGGCCAACGTCCTGACTTTC
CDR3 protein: CASSFPSSGANVLTF

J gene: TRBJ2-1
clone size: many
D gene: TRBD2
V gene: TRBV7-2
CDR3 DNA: TGTGCCAGCAGCTTTCGACCGGGAGGGGTGTTGGGAAATGAGCAGTTCTTC
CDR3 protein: CASSFRPGGVLGNEQFF

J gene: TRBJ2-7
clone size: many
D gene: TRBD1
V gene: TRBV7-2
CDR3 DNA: TGTGCCAGCAGCTTAGAAGTGACAGGGTACTCCTACGAGCAGTACTTC
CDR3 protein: CASSLEVTGYSYEQYF

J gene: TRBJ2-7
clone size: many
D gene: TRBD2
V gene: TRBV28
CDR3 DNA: TGTGCCAGCATCAGTCCAGCGGGAGGGCGCCACGAGCAGTACTTC
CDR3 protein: CASISPAGGRHEQYF

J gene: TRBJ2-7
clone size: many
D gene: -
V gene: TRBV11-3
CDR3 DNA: TGTGCCAGCCGGGGCAGTCCAACAGAGCAGTACTTC
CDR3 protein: CASRGSPTEQYF

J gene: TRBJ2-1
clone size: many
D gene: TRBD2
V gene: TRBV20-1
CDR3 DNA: TGCAGTGCTAGATACCTGACTAGCGGCGGCTCCTACAATGAGCAGTTCTTC
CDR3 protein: CSARYLTSGGSYNEQFF

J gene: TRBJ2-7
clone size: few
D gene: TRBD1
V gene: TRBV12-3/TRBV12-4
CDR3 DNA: TGTGCCAGCACCGACAGGGGCCAAAACTACGAGCAGTACTTC
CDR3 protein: CASTDRGQNYEQYF

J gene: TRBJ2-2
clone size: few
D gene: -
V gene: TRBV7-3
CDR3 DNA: TGTGCCAGCAGCCCGGGACACTCGAACACCGGGGAGCTGTTTTTT
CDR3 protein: CASSPGHSNTGELFF

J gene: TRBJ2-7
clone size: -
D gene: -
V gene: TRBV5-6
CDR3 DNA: TGTGCCAGCAGCTTCGAAGGATCCTACGAGCAGTACTTC
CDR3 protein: CASSFEGSYEQYF

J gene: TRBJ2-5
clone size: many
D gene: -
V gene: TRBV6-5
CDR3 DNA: TGTGCCAGCAGTTACTCGATCATCGGGATCGGGGAGACCCAGTACTTC
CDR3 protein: CASSYSIIGIGETQYF

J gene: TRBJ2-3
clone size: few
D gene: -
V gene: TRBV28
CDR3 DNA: TGTGCCAGCAGGGTAGGGATTAGCACAGATACGCAGTATTTT
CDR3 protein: CASRVGISTDTQYF

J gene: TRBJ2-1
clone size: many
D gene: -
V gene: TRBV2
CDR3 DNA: TGTGCCAGCACTTTGCGGGGCAGCGCCCATGAGCAGTTCTTC
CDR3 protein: CASTLRGSAHEQFF

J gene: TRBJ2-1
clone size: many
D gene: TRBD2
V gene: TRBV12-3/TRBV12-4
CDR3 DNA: TGTGCCAGCAGTTCACTAATAGCGGGAGCAGTGCAGTTCTTC
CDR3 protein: CASSSLIAGAVQFF

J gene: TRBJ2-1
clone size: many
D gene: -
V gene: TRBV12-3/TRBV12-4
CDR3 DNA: TGTGCCAGCAGTAATGGGGGCTCCTACAATGAGCAGTTCTTC
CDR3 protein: CASSNGGSYNEQFF

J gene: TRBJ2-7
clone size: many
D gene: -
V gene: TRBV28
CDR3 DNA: TGTGCCAGCAGTCCCAGTTTAGTGGTGCAGGGTCCGCACTACGAGCAGTACTTC
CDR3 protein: CASSPSLVVQGPHYEQYF

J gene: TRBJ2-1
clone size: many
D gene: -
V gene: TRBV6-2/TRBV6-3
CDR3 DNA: TGTGCCAGCAGTTACTCTCTAGCGAGTTACAATGAGCAGTTCTTC
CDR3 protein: CASSYSLASYNEQFF

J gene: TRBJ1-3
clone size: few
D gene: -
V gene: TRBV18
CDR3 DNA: TGTGCCAGCTCACCGAACCGCCCATCCTCTGGAAACACCATATATTTT
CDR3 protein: CASSPNRPSSGNTIYF

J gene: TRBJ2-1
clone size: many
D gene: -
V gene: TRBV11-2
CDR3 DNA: TGTGCCAGCAGCCCCCTGTGGGGGCGGGGGTACAATGAGCAGTTCTTC
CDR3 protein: CASSPLWGRGYNEQFF

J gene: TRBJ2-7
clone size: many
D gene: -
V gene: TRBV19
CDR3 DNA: TGTGCCAGTAGTCTCCGTGGGGGCCTACTAAAGCAGTACTTC
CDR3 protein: CASSLRGGLLKQYF

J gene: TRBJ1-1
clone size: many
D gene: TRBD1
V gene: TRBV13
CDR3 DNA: TGTGCCAGCAGCTTAGCGAAGACAGGGCCGACTGAAGCTTTCTTT
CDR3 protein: CASSLAKTGPTEAFF

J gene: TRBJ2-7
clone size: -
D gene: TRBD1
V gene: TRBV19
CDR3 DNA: TGTGCCAGTAGTACCGGGGACAGGGAAATCCACGAGCAGTACTTC
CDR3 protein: CASSTGDREIHEQYF

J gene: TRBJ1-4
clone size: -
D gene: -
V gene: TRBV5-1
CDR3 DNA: TGCGCCAGCAGCTTGGGGAGCGGGGGGAGGAATGAAAAACTGTTTTTT
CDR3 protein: CASSLGSGGRNEKLFF

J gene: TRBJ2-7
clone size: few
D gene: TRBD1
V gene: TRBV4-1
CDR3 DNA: TGCGCCAGCAGCCCCCCTTCCCCGACAGGGCACCACGAGCAGTACTTC
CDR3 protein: CASSPPSPTGHHEQYF

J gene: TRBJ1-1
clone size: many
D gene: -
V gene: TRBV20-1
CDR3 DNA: TGCAGTGCACTCACACCCAAGGGCCGGCCTGAAGCTTTCTTT
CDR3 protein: CSALTPKGRPEAFF

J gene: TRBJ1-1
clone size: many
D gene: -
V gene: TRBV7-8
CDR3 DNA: TGTGCCAGCAGGGGAAGGACATCTAACACTGAAGCTTTCTTT
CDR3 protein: CASRGRTSNTEAFF

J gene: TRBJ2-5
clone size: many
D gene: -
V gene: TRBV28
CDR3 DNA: TGTGCCAGCAGTCCTGGCCGGACCGAAGAGACCCAGTACTTC
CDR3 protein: CASSPGRTEETQYF

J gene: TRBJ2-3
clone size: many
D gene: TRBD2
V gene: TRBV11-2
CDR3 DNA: TGTGCCAGCAGCTTAAGTCCTAGCGGGAGTATAATTAGTACAGATACGCAGTATTTT
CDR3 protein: CASSLSPSGSIISTDTQYF

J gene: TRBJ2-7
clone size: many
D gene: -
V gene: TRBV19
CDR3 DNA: TGTGCCAGTAGTGTAGGGGCTAGCTCCTACGAGCAGTACTTC
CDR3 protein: CASSVGASSYEQYF

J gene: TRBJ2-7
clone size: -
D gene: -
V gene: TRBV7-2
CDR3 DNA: TGTGCCAGCAGCTTGGGTCCGGGAGTGGGGGCTGAGCAGTACTTC
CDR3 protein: CASSLGPGVGAEQYF

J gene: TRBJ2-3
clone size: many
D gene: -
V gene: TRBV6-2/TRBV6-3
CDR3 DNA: TGTGCCAGCAGTGAAAGTCTTCTCGCAGGGCTCACCAACGCAGATACGCAGTATTTT
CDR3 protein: CASSESLLAGLTNADTQYF

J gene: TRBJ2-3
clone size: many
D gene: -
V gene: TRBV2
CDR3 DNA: TGTGCCAGCAGTGTTCAAGCTAGCACAGATACGCAGTATTTT
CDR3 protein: CASSVQASTDTQYF

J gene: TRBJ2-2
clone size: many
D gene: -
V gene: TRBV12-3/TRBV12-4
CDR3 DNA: TGTGCCAGCAGTTTACACCCCGGGACCGGGGAGCTGTTTTTT
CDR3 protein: CASSLHPGTGELFF

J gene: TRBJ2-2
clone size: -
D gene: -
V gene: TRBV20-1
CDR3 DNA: TGCAGTGCTAGAGACACCACCGGGGAGCTGTTTTTT
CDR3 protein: CSARDTTGELFF

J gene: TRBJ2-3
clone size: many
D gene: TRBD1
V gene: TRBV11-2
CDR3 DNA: TGTGCCAGCAGCTTAAACAGGGGCGCCAGGGCAGATACGCAGTATTTT
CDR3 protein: CASSLNRGARADTQYF

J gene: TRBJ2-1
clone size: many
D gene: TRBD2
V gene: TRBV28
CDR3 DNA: TGTGCCAGCAGGACGCTATGGGGGGGGGGGAATGAGCAGTTCTTC
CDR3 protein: CASRTLWGGGNEQFF

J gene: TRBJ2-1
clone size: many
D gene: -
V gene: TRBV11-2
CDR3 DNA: TGTGCCAGCAGCTTAAATTTGGCGAATGAGCAGTTCTTC
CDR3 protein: CASSLNLANEQFF

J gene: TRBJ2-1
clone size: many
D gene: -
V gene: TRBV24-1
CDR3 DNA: TGTGCCACCAGTGATTCCCCCCCACTAGGCGAGCAGTTCTTC
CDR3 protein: CATSDSPPLGEQFF

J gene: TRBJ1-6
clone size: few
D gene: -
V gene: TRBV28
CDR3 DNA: TGTGCCAGCAGTTCCGGGCCGATTTCCCGGGGGTCACCCCTCCACTTT
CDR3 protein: CASSSGPISRGSPLHF

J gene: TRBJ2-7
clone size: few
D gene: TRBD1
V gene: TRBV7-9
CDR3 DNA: TGTGCCAGCAGCCGCGGCCGGGACAGGGTTTACGAGCAGTACTTC
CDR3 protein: CASSRGRDRVYEQYF

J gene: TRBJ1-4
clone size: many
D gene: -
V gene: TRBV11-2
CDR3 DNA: TGTGCCAGCAGCCCCTGGGGGGGAAAACTGTTTTTT
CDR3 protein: CASSPWGGKLFF

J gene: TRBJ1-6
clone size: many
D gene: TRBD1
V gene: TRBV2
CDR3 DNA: TGTGCCAGCAGGACCGGGACAGATAATTCACCCCTCCACTTT
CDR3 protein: CASRTGTDNSPLHF

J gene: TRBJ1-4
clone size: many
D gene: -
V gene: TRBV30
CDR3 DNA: TGTGCCTGGAGTGTGATCCGGGCAGCGGTCAAAAAGGAAAAACTGTTTTTT
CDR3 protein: CAWSVIRAAVKKEKLFF

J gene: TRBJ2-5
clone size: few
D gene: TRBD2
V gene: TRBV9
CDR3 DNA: TGTGCCAGCAGCGTCGGGACTAGCGGGAGGTCAGAGACCCAGTACTTC
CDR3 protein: CASSVGTSGRSETQYF

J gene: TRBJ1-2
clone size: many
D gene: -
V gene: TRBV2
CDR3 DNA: TGTGCCAGCACCGTAGGACCCGGGCGCCCCTACACCTTC
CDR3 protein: CASTVGPGRPYTF

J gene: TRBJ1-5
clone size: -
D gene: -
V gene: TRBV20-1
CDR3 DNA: TGCAGTGCTAGAGCCGTCAGATATAGCAATCAGCCCCAGCATTTT
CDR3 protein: CSARAVRYSNQPQHF

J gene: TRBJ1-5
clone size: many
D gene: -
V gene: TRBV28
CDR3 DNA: TGTGCCAGCAGGGATGTGGGGGTACGCAATCAGCCCCAGCATTTT
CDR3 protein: CASRDVGVRNQPQHF

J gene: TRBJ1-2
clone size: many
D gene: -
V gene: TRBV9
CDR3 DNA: TGTGCCAGCAGCGTAGCATCAGGGTCGGGCGGCTACACCTTC
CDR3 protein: CASSVASGSGGYTF

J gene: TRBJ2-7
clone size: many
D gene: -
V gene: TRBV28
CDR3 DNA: TGTGCCAGCAGCTCCAGGGCAGGCACGACCTCCTACGAGCAGTACTTC
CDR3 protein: CASSSRAGTTSYEQYF

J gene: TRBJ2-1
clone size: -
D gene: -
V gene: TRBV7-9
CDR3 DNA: TGTGCTAGCAGCTTAGTTCTGGGGATGGAGCAGTTCTTC
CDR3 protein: CASSLVLGMEQFF